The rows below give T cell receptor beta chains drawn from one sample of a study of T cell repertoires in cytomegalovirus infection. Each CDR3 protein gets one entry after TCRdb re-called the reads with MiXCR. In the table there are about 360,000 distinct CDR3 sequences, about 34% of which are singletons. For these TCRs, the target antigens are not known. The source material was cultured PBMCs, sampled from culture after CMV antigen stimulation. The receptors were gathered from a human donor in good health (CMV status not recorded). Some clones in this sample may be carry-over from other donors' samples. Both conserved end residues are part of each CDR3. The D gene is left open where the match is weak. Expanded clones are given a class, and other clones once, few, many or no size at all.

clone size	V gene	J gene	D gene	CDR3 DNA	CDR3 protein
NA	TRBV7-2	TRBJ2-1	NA	TGTGCCAGCAGCCCGTCCGGGACTGCCCTTTCCAATGAGCAGTTCTTC	CASSPSGTALSNEQFF
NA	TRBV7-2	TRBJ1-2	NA	TGTGCCAGCAACCCTGCGTGGGAGGAGGGCTACACCTTC	CASNPAWEEGYTF
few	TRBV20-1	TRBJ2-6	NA	TGCAGTGCAACCTCAGGGATTAGCACCCCATCTGGGGCCAACGTCCTGACTTTC	CSATSGISTPSGANVLTF
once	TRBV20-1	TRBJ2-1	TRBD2	TGCAGTGCTAGAACTAGCGGGAGTCCCGAGCAGTTCTTC	CSARTSGSPEQFF
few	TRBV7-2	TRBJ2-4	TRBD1	TGTGCCAGCAGCCCCGGTTGGGACAGGGGGCTTTTGGCCAAAAACATTCAGTACTTC	CASSPGWDRGLLAKNIQYF
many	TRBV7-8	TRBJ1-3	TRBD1	TGTGCCAGCAGCTCGGGACAGGGGCGGAACACCATATATTTT	CASSSGQGRNTIYF
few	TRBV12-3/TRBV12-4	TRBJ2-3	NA	TGTGCCAGCAGTTCAAGCATCAGGAGGAATTTT	CASSSSIRRNF
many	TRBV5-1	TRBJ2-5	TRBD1	TGCGCCAGCAGCTCGTGGACAGGGGGGGTCCAAGAGACCCAGTACTTC	CASSSWTGGVQETQYF
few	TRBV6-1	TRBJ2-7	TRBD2	TGTGCCAGCAGTCTTTTAGCGGGGGAGTCCCCCTACGAGCAGTACTTC	CASSLLAGESPYEQYF
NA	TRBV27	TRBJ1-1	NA	TGTGCCAGCAGTTCGACAGTACGGAACACTGAAGCTTTCTTT	CASSSTVRNTEAFF
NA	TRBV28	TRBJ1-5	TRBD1	TGTGCCAGCAGTTTATGGTTTGGGACAGGAGGCAATCAGCCCCAGCATTTT	CASSLWFGTGGNQPQHF
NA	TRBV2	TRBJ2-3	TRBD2	TGTGCCAGCAGTGAACTAGCGGACACAGATACGCAGTATTTT	CASSELADTDTQYF
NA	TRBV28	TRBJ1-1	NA	TGTGCCAGCAGTTCGTCTTACACTGAAGCTTTCTTT	CASSSSYTEAFF
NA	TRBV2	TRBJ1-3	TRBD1	TGTGCCAGCAGTCCCCGGGACAGGGTTGAAAGAAACACCATATATTTT	CASSPRDRVERNTIYF
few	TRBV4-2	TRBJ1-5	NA	TGTGCCAGCAGCCAAGATACGACAGTGCCCCAGCATTTT	CASSQDTTVPQHF
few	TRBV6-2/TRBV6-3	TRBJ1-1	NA	TGTGCCAGCAGTCCCTCGGCGATTGTAGCTTTCTTT	CASSPSAIVAFF
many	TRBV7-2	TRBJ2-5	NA	TGTGCCAGCAGCACCTCCTTACAGACCCAGTACTTC	CASSTSLQTQYF
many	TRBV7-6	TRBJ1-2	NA	TGTGCCAGCAGCCGAGGGCCTGGCAACTATGGCTACACCTTC	CASSRGPGNYGYTF
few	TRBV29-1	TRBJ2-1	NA	TGCAGCTTACACCAGGGGGGGGCATCCGAGCAGTTCTTC	CSLHQGGASEQFF
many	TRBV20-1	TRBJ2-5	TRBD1	TGCAGTGCTAGTATACCCCCAGGGGGAGAGACCCAGTACTTC	CSASIPPGGETQYF
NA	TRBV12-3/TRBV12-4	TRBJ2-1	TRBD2	TGTGCCAGCAGTCCGACTAGCGGGAGCGGGAATGAGCAGTTCTTC	CASSPTSGSGNEQFF
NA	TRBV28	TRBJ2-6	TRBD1	TGTGCCAGCAGTTTATGGGAAGGACAGGGATTTGGGGCCAACGTCCTGACTTTC	CASSLWEGQGFGANVLTF
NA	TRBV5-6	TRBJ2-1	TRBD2	TGTGCCAGCAGCTTCGGACTAGCGGGAGGTTCGTACAATGAGCAGTTCTTC	CASSFGLAGGSYNEQFF
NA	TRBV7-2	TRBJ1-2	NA	TGTGCCAGCAGCTTAGCTGACAGCTATGGCTACACCTTC	CASSLADSYGYTF
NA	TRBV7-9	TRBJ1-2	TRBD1	TGTGCCAGCAGCTTATCCGGGACAGGGACTTTTGGCTACACCTTC	CASSLSGTGTFGYTF
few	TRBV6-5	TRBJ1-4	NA	TGTGCCAGCAGTTACCTGACGCCCGGGATCCTAGGAACTAATGAAAAACTGTTTTTT	CASSYLTPGILGTNEKLFF
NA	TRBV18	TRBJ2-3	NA	TGTGCCAGCTCACCATCCCGGGGGCTAGGAGATACGCAGTATTTT	CASSPSRGLGDTQYF
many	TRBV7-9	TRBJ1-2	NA	TGTGCCAGCAGCTTAGGGACAATTAACTATGGCTACACCTTC	CASSLGTINYGYTF
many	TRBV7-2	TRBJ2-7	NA	TGTGCCAGCAGCGCTTCAGTCTACGAGCAGTACTTC	CASSASVYEQYF